What follows are 16 T cell receptor beta chains derived from one specimen sequenced in a study of Tregs in tolerant kidney transplant recipients. Libraries were prepared by immunoSEQ multiplex PCR; TCRdb keeps only in-frame clonotypes and omits some of them. Its listing shows about 52,000 clones. This specimen was CD4+ T cells from blood, taken before the transplant. The receptors derive from a human donor who received a combined kidney and bone marrow transplant.

About this clone: The sequenced fragment ends 3 residues before the CDR3 boundary, so the rest is inferred from the germline J gene. The rearrangement uses TRBV20-1 and TRBJ1-1; 8 bases are a match to TRBD1. This CDR3 has 10 residues. Germline values: CDR1 DFQATT, CDR2 SNEGSKA (reference sequence). The covered CDR3 bases are TGCAGTTCTGGGACAGGTTCG. Its translation: CSSGTGS. The whole CDR3 sequence reads CSSGTGSAFF.

Note on this clone: The read ends 3 residues shy of where the CDR3 ends; the end is completed using the germline J gene. This chain joins TRBV4-1 and TRBJ1-4; D unresolved. This CDR3 region has 10 residues. From germline, CDR1 is MGHRA and CDR2 YSYEKL. Partial CDR3 DNA: TGCGCCAGCAGCCGAGGGAAA. Translated: CASSRGK. The entire CDR3 reads CASSRGKLFF.

Turning to this clone: The read gets to within 3 residues of the CDR3 end, and the germline J gene fills in the rest. V and J are TRBV30 and TRBJ1-3; 7 bases match TRBD1. The germline V gene has CDR1 GTSNPN and CDR2 SVGIG (reference sequence). The J segment lost 3 bases and the V segment lost 3 bases, leaving 8 bases of the junction unmatched. The CDR3 spans 15 residues. The DNA read from the CDR3 is TGTGCCTGGAGACGAGAGGGGGCGAGTGGAAACACC. Its translation: CAWRREGASGNT. The whole CDR3 sequence reads CAWRREGASGNTIYF.

To note about this clone: The read is 3 residues too short to cover the CDR3 end, so that end is filled in from the germline J gene. J is TRBJ1-3 and V is TRBV6-2 or TRBV6-3, with a possible D match to TRBD1 (6 bases). The CDR3 spans 16 residues. The germline gives CDR1 MNHEY, CDR2 SVGEGT. Trimming shortened V by 8 bases and J by 1 base, and 18 bases separated the two germline ends. The CDR3 DNA, read in part, is TGTGCCAGCTCACTCCTGGGACACCGGTCTGGAAACACC. This gives the protein CASSLLGHRSGNT. Given in full, the CDR3 is CASSLLGHRSGNTIYF.

With respect to this clone: The observed sequence ends 3 residues before the CDR3 terminus, with the missing tail filled in from the germline J gene. The rearrangement uses TRBV5-1 and TRBJ2-2; the match to TRBD1 covers 7 bases. Germline CDR1 reads SGHRS; CDR2 reads YFSETQ. Germline trimming cut 3 bases from V and 2 bases from J; bases unmatched to any gene: 10. This CDR3 comprises 17 residues. This CDR3 reads CASSSRVDRENTGELFF. CDR3 bases read: TGCGCCAGCAGCTCCCGCGTTGACAGGGAAAACACCGGGGAG.

Comment on this clone: The read gets to within 3 residues of the CDR3 end, and the germline J gene fills in the rest. The chain uses TRBV5-1 and TRBJ1-3; 7 bases map to TRBD1. CDR1 is SGHRS and CDR2 is YFSETQ in the germline V gene. The CDR3 has 15 amino acids. Losses at the gene ends were 4 bases for V and 3 bases for J; bases not matched to a gene: 7. The CDR3 is CASSLTGVYGNTIYF. CDR3 bases read: TGCGCCAGCAGCCTTACAGGGGTGTATGGAAACACC.

With regard to this clone: The sequence runs out 3 residues before the end of the CDR3; the remainder is reconstructed from the germline J gene. V and J are TRBV30 and TRBJ2-5; TRBD2 might be the D (6 bases). The CDR3 has 13 residues. Germline V gene sequence: CDR1 GTSNPN, CDR2 SVGIG (reference sequence). Trimming removed 3 bases at V and 1 base at J, with 9 bases between. The part of the CDR3 DNA that was read is TGTGCCTGGAGGACGGGACTCCAAGAGACC. Protein: CAWRTGLQET. The CDR3 in full is CAWRTGLQETQYF.

Worth noting for this clone: The DNA ends 3 residues before the CDR3 does, and the rest of the CDR3 is filled in from the germline J gene. The chain is built from TRBV19 and TRBJ1-3, with D perhaps TRBD1 (5 bases). This CDR3 contains 13 residues. Germline CDR1 LNHDA, CDR2 SQIVND (reference sequence). V gave up 11 bases and J gave up 8 bases, with 19 bases separating them. The CDR3 bases that were read are TGTGCCGCCTCCGAGGGGTTTAGGGACACC. Its translation: CAASEGFRDT. The entire CDR3 is CAASEGFRDTIYF.

The covered CDR3 bases are TGTGCCGCCCCAATAGGGGGATTCCTCGCCCATGGC. Amino acids: CAAPIGGFLAHG. The entire CDR3 is CAAPIGGFLAHGYTF. The chain uses TRBV30 and TRBJ1-2; weak D call: TRBD1 (6 bases). Sequencing ends 3 residues short of the CDR3 end; the germline J gene provides the rest. The germline V gene has CDR1 GTSNPN and CDR2 SVGIG (reference sequence). The germline V and J ends were trimmed by 8 bases and 6 bases, with 25 bases remaining between them. The CDR3 covers 15 residues.

Comments on this clone: The read terminates 3 residues before the CDR3 end, so the remaining end is supplied by the germline J gene. The chain combines TRBV2 with TRBJ1-2; TRBD1 agrees at 8 bases. Germline CDR1 SNHLY, CDR2 FYNNEI. CDR3 size: 13 residues. Trimming cost V 6 bases and J 4 bases; bases outside gene matches: 4. CDR3 bases read: TGTGCCAGCAGCGCAGACAGGGGCTATGGC. Translation gives CASSADRGYG. The full CDR3 protein is CASSADRGYGYTF.

In the case of this clone: The read stops 3 residues short of the end of the CDR3; the missing end is completed from the germline J gene. V usage is TRBV10-2 and J usage is TRBJ1-2; D not resolved. Germline assignment: CDR1 WSHSY and CDR2 SAAADI. Between the trimmed V and J ends, which lost 6 bases and 5 bases, there was a span of 10 bases. The CDR3 is 12 residues long. The CDR3 is CASSDFEYGYTF. CDR3 DNA, as far as it was read: TGCGCCAGCAGCGACTTCGAATATGGC.

A word on this clone: Read coverage stops 3 residues before the CDR3 terminus; the germline J gene supplies the remainder. V gene TRBV9 combines with J gene TRBJ1-5; D gene unclear. The CDR3 is 15 residues long. CDR1 and CDR2 (germline): SGDLS, YYNGEE. The germline V and J ends were trimmed by 0 bases and 3 bases, with 10 bases remaining between them. The CDR3 loop is CASSVGEGNNQPQHF. CDR3 DNA, as far as it was read: TGTGCCAGCAGCGTAGGAGAGGGTAACAATCAGCCC. Full variable domain (remainder filled in from reference TRBV9 and TRBJ1-5): DSGVTQTPKHLITATGQRVTLRCSPRSGDLSVYWYQQSLDQGLQFLIQYYNGEERAKGNILERFSAQQFPDLHSELNLSSLELGDSALYFCASSVGEGNNQPQHFGDGTRLSIL.

Points on this clone: The read ends 3 residues shy of where the CDR3 ends; the end is completed using the germline J gene. The V call is TRBV29-1, the J call TRBJ1-1, with TRBD1 identical over 7 bases. This CDR3 contains 14 residues. Germline CDR1 SQVTM, CDR2 ANQGSEA. The V and J ends lost 2 bases and 0 bases, in that order; junction bases with no gene match: 3. The CDR3 is CSVELGTVNTEAFF. Incomplete CDR3 DNA: TGCAGCGTTGAACTTGGGACAGTGAACACTGAA.

Comments on this clone: With the read ending 3 residues before the CDR3 end, the germline J gene is used to fill in that end. The rearrangement uses TRBV6-1 and TRBJ1-2; TRBD1 matches at 8 bases. V was pared by 2 bases and J by 4 bases, with 6 bases of the junction left unmatched. The CDR3 consists of 15 residues. Germline CDR1 reads MNHNS; CDR2 reads SASEGT. The DNA read from the CDR3 is TGTGCCAGCAGTGAATATACAGGGGGGACCTATGGC. This translates into CASSEYTGGTYG. The CDR3 in its entirety is CASSEYTGGTYGYTF.

As for this clone: The junction and the germline gene differ at one end; a read error may be behind it. The CDR3 extends 3 residues past the end of the read, so its final part is completed from the germline J gene. The rearrangement links TRBV29-1 to TRBJ2-4; TRBD1 is a possible D gene (6 bases). The length of the CDR3 is 12 residues. From germline, CDR1 is SQVTM and CDR2 ANQGSEA. CDR3 DNA, as far as it was read: TGCAGCGTCGAAGGACAGAAAAACATT. It translates to CSVEGQKNI. The whole CDR3 protein is CSVEGQKNIQYF.

Points on this clone: The read terminates 3 residues ahead of where the CDR3 ends, so the germline J gene completes it. The chain has TRBV7-6 and TRBJ2-3; D is unclear. Germline-derived CDR1 and CDR2 are SGHVS and FNYEAQ. This CDR3 contains 15 residues. The V end lost 1 base, the J end lost 5 bases, and 13 bases lay between the germline ends. CDR3 protein: CASSLEGGSGDTQYF. CDR3 DNA, as far as it was read: TGTGCCAGCAGCTTAGAGGGTGGGTCCGGAGATACG.